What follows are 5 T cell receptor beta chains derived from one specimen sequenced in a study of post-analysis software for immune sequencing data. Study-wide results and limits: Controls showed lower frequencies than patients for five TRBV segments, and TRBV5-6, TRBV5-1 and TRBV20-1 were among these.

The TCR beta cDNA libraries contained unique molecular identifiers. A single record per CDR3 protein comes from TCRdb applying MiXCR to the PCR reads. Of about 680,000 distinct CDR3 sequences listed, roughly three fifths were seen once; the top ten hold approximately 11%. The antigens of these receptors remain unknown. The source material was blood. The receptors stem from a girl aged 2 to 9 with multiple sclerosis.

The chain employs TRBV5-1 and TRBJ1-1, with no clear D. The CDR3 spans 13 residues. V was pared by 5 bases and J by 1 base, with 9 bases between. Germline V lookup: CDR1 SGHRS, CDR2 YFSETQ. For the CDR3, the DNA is TGCGCCAGCAGGGAAAGTGGGAACACTGAAGCTTTCTTT. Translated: CASRESGNTEAFF.

Here the CDR3 DNA reads TGCGCCAGCAGCTTGGAACAGGGAGAGAAGGCCTATGGCTACACCTTC. Its protein is CASSLEQGEKAYGYTF. The rearrangement joins TRBV5-1 to TRBJ1-2; TRBD1 might be the D (6 bases). CDR1 and CDR2 from the germline V gene are SGHRS and YFSETQ. The length of the CDR3 is 16 residues. Deletions cut 0 bases from V and 4 bases from J, with 16 bases between.

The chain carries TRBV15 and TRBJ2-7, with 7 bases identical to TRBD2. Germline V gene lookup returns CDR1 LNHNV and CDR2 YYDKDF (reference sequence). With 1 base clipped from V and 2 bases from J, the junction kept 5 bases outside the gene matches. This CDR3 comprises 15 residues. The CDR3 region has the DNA TGTGCCACCAGCAGAGCACCTAGCGGTACCTACGAGCAGTACTTC. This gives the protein CATSRAPSGTYEQYF.

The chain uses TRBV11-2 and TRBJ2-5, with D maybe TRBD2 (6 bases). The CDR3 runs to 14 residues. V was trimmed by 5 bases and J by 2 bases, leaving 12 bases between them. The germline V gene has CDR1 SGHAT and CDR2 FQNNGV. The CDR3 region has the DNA TGTGCCAGCAGCCCCGCGGGGTGGCAAGAGACCCAGTACTTC. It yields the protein CASSPAGWQETQYF.

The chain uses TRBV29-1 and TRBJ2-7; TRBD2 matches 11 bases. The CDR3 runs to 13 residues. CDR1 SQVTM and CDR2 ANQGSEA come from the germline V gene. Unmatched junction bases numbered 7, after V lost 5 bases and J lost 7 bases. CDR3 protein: CSVYSGRAGEQYF. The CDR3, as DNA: TGCAGCGTTTATAGCGGGAGGGCTGGTGAGCAGTACTTC.